This T cell receptor (beta chain) was recovered during a study of cytomegalovirus exposure and HLA in healthy donors. Produced via immunoSEQ multiplex PCR; TCRdb's table is partial and in-frame only. Counted here are 120,000 or so clones, 89% occurring once; the ten biggest clones make up more than 1.5%. The sample consisted of PBMCs. The sequence derives from a woman younger than 35 in good health and CMV-seronegative.

This chain's CDR3 is CASSLGVTGGYGYTF. The CDR3, as DNA: TGTGCCAGCAGCTTGGGGGTGACAGGGGGCTATGGCTACACCTTC. This sequence joins TRBV5-4 and TRBJ1-2, with 9 bases lining up with TRBD1. Germline V gene sequence: CDR1 SGHNT, CDR2 YYREEE (reference sequence). After removal of 0 bases from V and 4 bases from J, the junction contained 4 bases not matched to a gene. The CDR3 runs 15 residues.